Below are 21 T cell receptor beta chains sequenced from a single sample in a study of T-cell memory formation after mild COVID-19. A single record per CDR3 protein comes from TCRdb applying MiXCR to the 5' RACE reads. The sample holds about 450,000 distinct CDR3 sequences, more than 20% seen once. The specimen was PBMCs or a T cell subset sorted from them (not recorded which). Source of these receptors: an adult woman who had mild COVID-19 (a few samples of this study predate the infection). Cell type and time point are not known.

The CDR3 coding sequence is TGCAGCGCCCTACGGACAGGGCCAAGCTACAATGAGCAGTTCTTC. This encodes CSALRTGPSYNEQFF. The V and J genes are TRBV29-1 and TRBJ2-1; 8 bases match TRBD1. In germline, CDR1 is SQVTM, CDR2 ANQGSEA. This CDR3 is 15 amino acids long. V gave up 7 bases and J gave up 3 bases; unmatched junction bases: 11.

The chain links TRBV20-1 to TRBJ2-1, with 8 bases aligning to TRBD2. The CDR3 runs 15 residues. V gave up 5 bases and J gave up 8 bases; unmatched junction bases: 14. The germline gives CDR1 DFQATT, CDR2 SNEGSKA (reference sequence). The chain's CDR3 is CSASHSGVGSDEQFF. DNA for the CDR3: TGCAGTGCTTCCCATAGCGGGGTGGGTTCGGATGAGCAGTTCTTC.

This clonotype was recorded a few times. This sequence joins TRBV10-3 and TRBJ2-7; D may be TRBD1 (6 bases). The CDR3 spans 14 residues. Trimming pared 4 bases from V and 3 bases from J, leaving 13 bases between. Looked up from germline, CDR1 is ENHRY and CDR2 is SYGVKD. The CDR3 here is CAISAPGHRYEQYF. The CDR3 region has the DNA TGTGCCATCAGTGCCCCGGGACATCGCTACGAGCAGTACTTC.

This clonotype occurred a few times. The rearrangement joins TRBV7-9 to TRBJ1-4; D gene unclear. V was clipped by 1 base and J by 2 bases, with 2 bases between them. Looked up from germline, CDR1 is SEHNR and CDR2 is FQNEAQ (reference sequence). The CDR3 spans 13 residues. The CDR3 loop reads CASSLGTNEKLFF. CDR3 in DNA: TGTGCCAGCAGCTTAGGGACTAATGAAAAACTGTTTTTT.

This clonotype was picked up one time. The rearrangement links TRBV6-2 or TRBV6-3 to TRBJ2-1; perhaps TRBD1 as D (5 bases). The CDR3 runs to 17 residues. V lost 4 bases and J 4 bases, leaving 20 bases between the germline ends. The germline V gene has CDR1 MNHEY and CDR2 SVGEGT. CDR3 region: CASSSWTRVKLYNEQFF. In DNA form, the CDR3 reads TGTGCCAGCAGTTCATGGACACGGGTAAAGCTATACAATGAGCAGTTCTTC.

The chain recombines TRBV15 with TRBJ2-1, with a possible D match to TRBD2 (6 bases). Germline V gene lookup returns CDR1 LNHNV and CDR2 YYDKDF (reference sequence). The CDR3 extends over 17 amino acids. The V end was cut by 0 bases, the J end by 5 bases, with 17 bases between. The CDR3 DNA follows: TGTGCCACCAGCAGAGATTCTCGCGGCGGGATGGACAATGAGCAGTTCTTC. Amino acids: CATSRDSRGGMDNEQFF.

This clonotype showed up just a few times. The rearrangement joins TRBV23-1 to TRBJ1-3; the D is unclear. TRBV23-1 is marked as an open reading frame, function uncertain. Trimming left V 0 bases short and J 0 bases short, with 18 bases between. CDR3 length: 19 residues. The CDR3 reads CASSQSGAPLIISGNTIYF. CDR3 coding DNA: TGCGCCAGCAGTCAATCAGGTGCCCCCCTAATCATCTCTGGAAACACCATATATTTT.

A few counts support this clonotype. The genes are TRBV3-1 and TRBJ2-3; D is ambiguous. The CDR3 covers 14 residues. V shed 1 base and J shed 5 bases, with 10 bases lying between them. Germline V gene data show CDR1 as LGHDT and CDR2 as YNNKEL (reference sequence). The CDR3 loop is CASSQGGSGDTQYF. In nucleotides, the CDR3 is TGTGCCAGCAGCCAAGGAGGAAGTGGAGATACGCAGTATTTT.

This clonotype came up a few times. The V and J genes are TRBV3-1 and TRBJ1-1; D is unresolved. Germline V gene sequence: CDR1 LGHDT, CDR2 YNNKEL (reference sequence). V shed 5 bases and J shed 4 bases, with 14 bases lying between them. The CDR3 sequence is 14 residues long. The DNA of the CDR3 is TGTGCCAGCAGCGGAGAATGGTGGGGCACTGAAGCTTTCTTT. It translates to CASSGEWWGTEAFF.

Many counts were recorded for this clonotype. The V call is TRBV4-3, the J call TRBJ2-1; TRBD1 matches 7 bases. This CDR3 spans 13 amino acids. Germline assignment: CDR1 LGHNA and CDR2 YSLEER. Germline trimming cut 4 bases from V and 9 bases from J; bases unmatched to any gene: 6. CDR3 region: CASSLRGRSEQFF. The CDR3 DNA is TGCGCCAGCAGCCTCAGGGGGAGAAGTGAGCAGTTCTTC.

The V gene is TRBV4-3, the J gene TRBJ2-7; 10 nucleotides match TRBD1. Germline V gene data show CDR1 as LGHNA and CDR2 as YSLEER. V lost 4 bases and J lost 5; bases outside the gene matches: 5. The CDR3 contains 14 residues. CDR3 sequence: CASSRTGGYDEQYF. The CDR3 bases are TGCGCCAGCAGCCGGACAGGGGGTTACGACGAGCAGTACTTC.

This clonotype has just a few counts. V gene TRBV12-3 or TRBV12-4 combines with J gene TRBJ1-4; the D is unclear. The CDR3 loop spans 14 amino acids. Trimming removed 6 bases from V and 10 bases from J, with 18 bases in between. CDR3 sequence (DNA): TGTGCCAGCAGATTTCCGACTGACCGTGGAAAACTGTTTTTT. It is translated as CASRFPTDRGKLFF.

This chain uses TRBV6-6 with TRBJ1-1; weak D call: TRBD1 (5 bases). CDR1 MNHNY and CDR2 SVGAGI come from the germline V gene (reference sequence). Trimming took 0 bases from V and 3 from J, leaving 8 bases between them. The CDR3 contains 14 residues. The CDR3, as DNA: TGTGCCAGCAGTTACTCGGGGGGGGACACTGAAGCTTTCTTT. It translates to CASSYSGGDTEAFF.

The chain is built from TRBV24-1 and TRBJ2-2, with a weak D call TRBD2 (7 bases). CDR1 and CDR2 (germline): KGHDR, SFDVKD. CDR3 size: 14 residues. The V end was cut by 10 bases, the J end by 3 bases, with 14 bases between. The CDR3 bases are TGTGCCACGTCGGGGGGCTTGGACACCGGGGAGCTGTTTTTT. It is translated as CATSGGLDTGELFF.

This rearrangement joins TRBV5-1 to TRBJ2-1, with 8 positions matching TRBD1. Losses at the gene ends were 4 bases for V and 6 bases for J; bases not matched to a gene: 15. This CDR3 has 17 amino acids. Germline loops: CDR1 SGHRS, CDR2 YFSETQ. The CDR3 region is CASSAGQTGDKVNEQFF. In DNA, the CDR3 is TGCGCCAGCAGCGCCGGACAGACAGGGGACAAGGTCAATGAGCAGTTCTTC.

The rearrangement uses TRBV7-2 and TRBJ2-3; D is possibly TRBD2 (6 bases). The germline V and J ends were trimmed by 5 bases and 6 bases, with 24 bases remaining between them. CDR3 length: 17 amino acids. Per germline, CDR1 SGHTA and CDR2 FQGNSA. The CDR3 reads CASSPWGSGGVIDTQYF. The DNA for the CDR3 is TGTGCCAGCAGCCCCTGGGGTAGCGGAGGGGTGATTGATACGCAGTATTTT.

This clonotype was counted between two and nine times. The gene calls are TRBV7-3 and TRBJ2-3, with TRBD2 matching over 8 bases. This CDR3 spans 17 amino acids. The V gene's germline CDR1 is SGHTA and CDR2 FQGTGA. V trimming: 1 base; J trimming: 1 base; junction bases outside the gene matches: 7. The CDR3 loop is CASSLSPWTSRTDTQYF. CDR3 nucleotides: TGTGCCAGCAGCTTAAGCCCTTGGACTAGCCGCACAGATACGCAGTATTTT.

In its sample, this clonotype was seen a few times. This sequence joins TRBV7-6 and TRBJ2-2; D uncertain. V was trimmed by 1 base and J by 3 bases, leaving 9 bases between them. CDR1 is SGHVS, CDR2 FNYEAQ, per germline. The CDR3 has 15 residues. The chain's CDR3 is CASSLVYSDTGELFF. DNA of the CDR3: TGTGCCAGCAGCTTAGTCTACAGCGACACCGGGGAGCTGTTTTTT.

This clonotype was seen more than once but under ten times. The chain recombines TRBV29-1 with TRBJ2-3; 7 bases are shared with TRBD2. There are 13 residues in the CDR3. The ends lost 5 bases at V and 0 bases at J; junction bases unmatched: 2. In germline, CDR1 is SQVTM, CDR2 ANQGSEA. The CDR3 loop reads CSVRRESTDTQYF. The CDR3 nucleotides read TGCAGCGTTAGGCGGGAGAGCACAGATACGCAGTATTTT.

The chain couples TRBV20-1 to TRBJ1-2; D uncertain. CDR3 length: 13 residues. Germline lookup yields CDR1 DFQATT and CDR2 SNEGSKA (reference sequence). Trimming removed 1 base at V and 8 bases at J, with 14 bases between. Here the CDR3 reads CSARAPAGGGYTF. The CDR3 region has the DNA TGCAGTGCTAGAGCCCCCGCGGGCGGAGGCTACACCTTC.

This rearrangement joins TRBV28 to TRBJ2-3; D is unresolved. In germline, CDR1 is MDHEN, CDR2 SYDVKM. CDR3 length equals 12 residues. V lost 4 bases, J lost 4 bases, and 6 bases lay in between. CDR3 nucleotide sequence: TGTGCCAGCAGTTCCCCCGCAGATACGCAGTATTTT. Translating it yields CASSSPADTQYF.